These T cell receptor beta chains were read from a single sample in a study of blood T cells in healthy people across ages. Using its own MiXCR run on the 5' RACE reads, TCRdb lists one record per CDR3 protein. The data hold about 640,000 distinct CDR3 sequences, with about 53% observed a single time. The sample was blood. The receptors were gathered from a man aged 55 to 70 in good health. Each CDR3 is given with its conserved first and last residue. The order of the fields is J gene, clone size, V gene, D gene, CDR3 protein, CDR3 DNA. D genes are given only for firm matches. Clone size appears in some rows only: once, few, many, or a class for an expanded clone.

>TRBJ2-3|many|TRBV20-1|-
CSATGQTDTQYF
TGCAGTGCCACCGGACAGACAGATACGCAGTATTTT
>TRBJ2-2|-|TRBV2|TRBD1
CASSLFTGAVGELFF
TGTGCCAGCAGTTTATTTACAGGGGCCGTCGGGGAGCTGTTTTTT
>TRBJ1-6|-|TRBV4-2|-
CASSQEMFINSPLHF
TGTGCCAGCAGCCAGGAGATGTTCATTAATTCACCCCTCCACTTT
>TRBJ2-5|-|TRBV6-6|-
CASSDRREETQYF
TGTGCCAGCAGTGACAGGCGGGAAGAGACCCAGTACTTC
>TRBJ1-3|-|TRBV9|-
CASSVAAGLPYSGNTIYF
TGTGCCAGCAGCGTAGCGGCAGGGCTGCCCTACTCTGGAAACACCATATATTTT
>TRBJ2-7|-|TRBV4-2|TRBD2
CASSQNGGGDGTYEQYF
TGTGCCAGCAGCCAAAATGGCGGGGGGGACGGGACCTACGAGCAGTACTTC
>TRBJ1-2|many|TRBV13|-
CASSLGEGLGAGYTF
TGTGCCAGCAGCTTAGGCGAGGGGTTAGGGGCTGGCTACACCTTC
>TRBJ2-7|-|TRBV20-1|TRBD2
CSAAPGLARESSYEQYF
TGCAGTGCTGCCCCGGGACTAGCGAGGGAGAGCTCCTACGAGCAGTACTTC
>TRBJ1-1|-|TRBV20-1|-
CSAPVSGAGLEAFF
TGCAGTGCCCCCGTCTCAGGGGCAGGACTTGAAGCTTTCTTT
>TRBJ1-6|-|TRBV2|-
CASSDRARGSPLHF
TGTGCCAGCAGTGACAGGGCGAGGGGTTCACCCCTCCACTTT
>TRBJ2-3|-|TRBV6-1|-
CASSTAPGVLAPLTETQYF
TGTGCCAGCAGTACGGCCCCGGGCGTCCTAGCGCCCCTCACAGAAACGCAGTATTTT
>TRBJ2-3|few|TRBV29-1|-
CSVPTGTSTDTQYF
TGCAGCGTGCCGACAGGTACTAGCACAGATACGCAGTATTTT
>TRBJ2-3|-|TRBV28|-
CASSLQVFGDTQYF
TGTGCCAGCAGTTTACAGGTGTTCGGAGATACGCAGTATTTT
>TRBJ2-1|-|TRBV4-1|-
CASSRTRGGLSNEQFF
TGCGCCAGCAGCCGGACCCGTGGAGGCTTATCAAATGAGCAGTTCTTC
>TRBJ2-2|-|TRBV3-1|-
CASSQGGLNTGELFF
TGTGCCAGCAGCCAAGGCGGACTAAACACCGGGGAGCTGTTTTTT
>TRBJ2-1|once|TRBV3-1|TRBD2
CASRIAGVQFF
TGTGCCAGCAGGATAGCGGGGGTGCAGTTCTTC
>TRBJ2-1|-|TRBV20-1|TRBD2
CSARRLAGKWEQFF
TGCAGTGCTAGGCGACTAGCGGGGAAGTGGGAGCAGTTCTTC
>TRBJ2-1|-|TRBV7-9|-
CASSLAGVGNNEQFF
TGTGCCAGCAGCTTAGCAGGGGTCGGTAACAATGAGCAGTTCTTC
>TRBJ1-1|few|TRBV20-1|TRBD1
CSARDPQGATEAFF
TGCAGTGCTAGAGACCCCCAGGGGGCAACTGAAGCTTTCTTT
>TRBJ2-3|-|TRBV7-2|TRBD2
CASSLMYSGGASTDTQYF
TGTGCCAGCAGCTTAATGTATAGCGGGGGGGCTAGCACAGATACGCAGTATTTT
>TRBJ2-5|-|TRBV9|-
CASSVGQAGGETQYF
TGTGCCAGCAGCGTAGGACAGGCCGGTGGGGAGACCCAGTACTTC
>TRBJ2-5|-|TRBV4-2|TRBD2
CASSPRLAGEQETQYF
TGTGCCAGCAGCCCTAGACTAGCGGGGGAGCAAGAGACCCAGTACTTC
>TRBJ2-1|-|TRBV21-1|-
CASSKANSAANRGEQFF
TGTGCCAGCAGCAAAGCGAACAGCGCCGCTAATCGGGGTGAGCAGTTCTTC
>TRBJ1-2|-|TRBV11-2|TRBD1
CASSPLDRGRDGFTF
TGTGCCAGCAGCCCGCTCGACAGGGGAAGGGATGGCTTCACCTTC
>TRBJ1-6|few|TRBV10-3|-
CAISDRSSYNSPLHF
TGTGCCATCAGTGACAGGAGCTCCTATAATTCACCCCTCCACTTT
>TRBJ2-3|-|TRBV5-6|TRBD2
CASSRTSGGAPTQYF
TGTGCCAGCAGTAGAACTAGCGGGGGGGCCCCAACGCAGTATTTT
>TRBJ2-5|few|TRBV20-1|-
CSARDQGQTQYF
TGCAGTGCTAGGGACCAGGGGCAGACCCAGTACTTC
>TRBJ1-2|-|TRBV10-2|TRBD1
CASSVLGQGTYGYTF
TGCGCCAGCAGTGTGTTGGGACAGGGGACCTATGGCTACACCTTC
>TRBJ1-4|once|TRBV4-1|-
CASSQLRGEQEKLFF
TGCGCCAGCAGCCAACTGAGAGGTGAACAAGAAAAACTGTTTTTT
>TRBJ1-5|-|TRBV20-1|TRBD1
CSAREADRGNYGNQPQHF
TGCAGTGCTAGAGAAGCGGACAGGGGGAACTATGGCAATCAGCCCCAGCATTTT
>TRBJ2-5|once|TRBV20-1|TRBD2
CSAYGLAGGQETQYF
TGCAGTGCTTACGGCCTAGCGGGGGGACAAGAGACCCAGTACTTC
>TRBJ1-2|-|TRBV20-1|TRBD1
CSARGGTGGYYGYTF
TGCAGTGCTAGAGGGGGGACAGGGGGATACTATGGCTACACCTTC
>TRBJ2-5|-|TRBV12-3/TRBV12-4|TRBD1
CASRIGTGQETQYF
TGTGCCAGCAGGATTGGGACAGGTCAAGAGACCCAGTACTTC
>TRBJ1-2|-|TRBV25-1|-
CASRGTARSGYTF
TGTGCCAGCAGGGGGACGGCCCGCTCGGGCTACACCTTC
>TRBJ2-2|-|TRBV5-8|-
CASSLAVSSNTGELFF
TGTGCCAGCAGCTTGGCCGTAAGTTCGAACACCGGGGAGCTGTTTTTT
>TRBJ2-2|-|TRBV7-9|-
CASSLQGQNTGELFF
TGTGCCAGCAGCTTGCAGGGCCAGAACACCGGGGAGCTGTTTTTT
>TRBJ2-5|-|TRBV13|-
CASSFELDSQETQYF
TGTGCCAGCAGCTTTGAACTAGATAGTCAAGAGACCCAGTACTTC
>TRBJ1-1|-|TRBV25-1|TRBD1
CASSQPGGLNTEAFF
TGTGCCAGCAGTCAACCAGGGGGCTTGAACACTGAAGCTTTCTTT
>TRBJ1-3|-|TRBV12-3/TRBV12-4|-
CASRAPGGGNTIYF
TGTGCCAGCAGGGCGCCGGGGGGCGGAAACACCATATATTTT
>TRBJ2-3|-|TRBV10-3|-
CANAPTIDRTSDTQYF
TGTGCCAACGCTCCAACCATCGACAGGACTTCGGATACGCAGTATTTT
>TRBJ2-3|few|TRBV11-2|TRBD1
CASSPGPGGLDTQYF
TGTGCCAGCAGCCCGGGCCCAGGGGGCTTAGATACGCAGTATTTT
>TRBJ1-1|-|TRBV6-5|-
CASSYSIPGAPNTEAFF
TGTGCCAGCAGTTACTCGATACCAGGGGCGCCGAACACTGAAGCTTTCTTT
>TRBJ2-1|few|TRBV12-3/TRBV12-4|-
CASSRGAFGNEQFF
TGTGCCAGCAGTCGAGGGGCGTTTGGGAATGAGCAGTTCTTC
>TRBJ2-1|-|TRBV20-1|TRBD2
CSASGTSGSNEQFF
TGCAGTGCTTCCGGGACTAGCGGTAGCAATGAGCAGTTCTTC
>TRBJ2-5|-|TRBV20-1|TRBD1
CSAYRQGETQYF
TGCAGTGCTTATAGACAGGGAGAGACCCAGTACTTC
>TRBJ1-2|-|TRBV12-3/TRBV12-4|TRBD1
CASSPDRDRGYTF
TGTGCCAGCAGTCCAGACAGGGATAGGGGCTACACCTTC
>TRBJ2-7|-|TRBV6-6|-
CASSFLRPAAYEQYF
TGTGCCAGCAGTTTCCTCAGGCCGGCGGCTTACGAGCAGTACTTC
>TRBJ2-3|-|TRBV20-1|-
CSARGAANVGTDTQYF
TGCAGTGCTAGAGGAGCGGCCAACGTTGGCACAGATACGCAGTATTTT
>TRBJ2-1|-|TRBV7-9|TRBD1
CASSSHGRTGYYNEQFF
TGTGCCAGCAGCTCCCACGGCCGGACAGGGTATTACAATGAGCAGTTCTTC